This TCR beta chain was captured in a study of graft-versus-host responses after intestinal transplantation. Study-level background: In this cohort, recipients had multivisceral, liver-intestinal, or isolated intestinal transplants. Anti-thymocyte globulin induction preceded 2 to 4 years of tacrolimus and steroid maintenance in all recipients.

About this clone: What it binds is unknown.

TCRdb's copy holds only in-frame clones and misses some; the assay was immunoSEQ multiplex PCR. The data show 130,000 to 150,000 clones, with roughly 91% seen just once and 0.19% held by the top ten. Study results and limitations: Allografts from individuals with graft-donor T cell macrochimerism displayed high graft-versus-host to host-versus-graft clonal ratios. Ileal or blood samples showed some GvH clones first, and such clones were also found in recipient marrow.

The CDR3 runs 14 residues. From germline, CDR1 is SEHNR and CDR2 FQNEAQ (reference sequence). V was clipped by 4 bases and J by 4 bases, with 13 bases between them. This sequence originates from a human donor who received an intestinal transplant. The sample in question was unstimulated CD4+ T cells sorted from spleen or lymph node cells, obtained before intestinal transplant. This chain uses TRBV7-9 with TRBJ1-2, with D hard to call. The CDR3 DNA sequence: TGTGCCAGCAGCTCGTCGGACGCGACCTATGGCTACACCTTC. This codes for CASSSSDATYGYTF.